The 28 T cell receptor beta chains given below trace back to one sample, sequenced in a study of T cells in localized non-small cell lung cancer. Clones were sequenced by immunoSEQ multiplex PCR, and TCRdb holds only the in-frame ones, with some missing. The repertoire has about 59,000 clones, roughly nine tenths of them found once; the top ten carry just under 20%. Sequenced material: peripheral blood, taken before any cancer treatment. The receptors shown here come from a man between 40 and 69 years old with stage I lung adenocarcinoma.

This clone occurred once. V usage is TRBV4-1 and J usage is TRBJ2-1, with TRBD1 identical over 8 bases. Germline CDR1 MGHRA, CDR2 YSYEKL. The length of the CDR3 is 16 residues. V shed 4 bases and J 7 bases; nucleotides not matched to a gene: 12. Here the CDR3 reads CASSLHLQGARNEQFF. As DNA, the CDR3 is TGCGCCAGCAGCCTCCACCTTCAGGGGGCGCGGAATGAGCAGTTCTTC.

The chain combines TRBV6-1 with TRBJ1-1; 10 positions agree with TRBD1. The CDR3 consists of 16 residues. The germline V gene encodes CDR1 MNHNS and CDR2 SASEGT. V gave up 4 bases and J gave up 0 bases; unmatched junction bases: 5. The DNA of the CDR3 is TGTGCCAGCAGTGGGCCGACAGGGGGCCTGAACACTGAAGCTTTCTTT. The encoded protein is CASSGPTGGLNTEAFF.

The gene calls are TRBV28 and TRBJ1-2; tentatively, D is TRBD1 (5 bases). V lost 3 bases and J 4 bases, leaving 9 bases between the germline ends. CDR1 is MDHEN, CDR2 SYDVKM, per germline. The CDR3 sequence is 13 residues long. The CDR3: CASSFTGLYGYTF. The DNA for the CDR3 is TGTGCCAGCAGTTTCACAGGTCTCTATGGCTACACCTTC.

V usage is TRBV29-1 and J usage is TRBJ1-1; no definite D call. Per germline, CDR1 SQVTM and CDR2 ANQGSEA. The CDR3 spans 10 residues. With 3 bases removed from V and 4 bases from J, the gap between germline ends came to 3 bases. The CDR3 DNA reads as TGCAGCGTTGACGGCACTGAAGCTTTCTTT. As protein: CSVDGTEAFF.

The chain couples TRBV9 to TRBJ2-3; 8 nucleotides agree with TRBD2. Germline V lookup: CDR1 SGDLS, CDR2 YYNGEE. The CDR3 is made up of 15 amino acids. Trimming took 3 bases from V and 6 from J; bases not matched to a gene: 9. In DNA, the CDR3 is TGTGCCAGCAGCGCCGTAGCGGGAAGAAAGGATACGCAGTATTTT. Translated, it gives CASSAVAGRKDTQYF.

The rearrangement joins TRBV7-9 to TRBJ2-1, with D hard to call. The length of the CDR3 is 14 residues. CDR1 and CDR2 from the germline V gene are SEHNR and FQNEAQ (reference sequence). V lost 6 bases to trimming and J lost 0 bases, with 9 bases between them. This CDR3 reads CASSPIGSYNEQFF. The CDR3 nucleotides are TGTGCCAGCAGTCCAATTGGCTCCTACAATGAGCAGTTCTTC.

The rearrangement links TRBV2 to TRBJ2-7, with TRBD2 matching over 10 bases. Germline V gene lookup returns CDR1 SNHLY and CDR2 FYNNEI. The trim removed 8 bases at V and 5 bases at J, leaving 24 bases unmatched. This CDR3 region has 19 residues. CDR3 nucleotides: TGTGCCAGCTTTCGATCCCCCCCGGGGCTAGCGGGAGCGACGGACGAGCAGTACTTC. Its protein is CASFRSPPGLAGATDEQYF.

Here the CDR3 DNA reads TGTGCCAGCAGCTTAGCCTGGGAAAACAGCAAGGCCCAGTACTTC. Protein: CASSLAWENSKAQYF. The chain is built from TRBV7-9 and TRBJ2-5; no reliable D call. Germline loops: CDR1 SEHNR, CDR2 FQNEAQ (reference sequence). This CDR3 region has 15 residues. The ends were cut back, 0 bases at V and 9 bases at J, with 17 bases in the middle.

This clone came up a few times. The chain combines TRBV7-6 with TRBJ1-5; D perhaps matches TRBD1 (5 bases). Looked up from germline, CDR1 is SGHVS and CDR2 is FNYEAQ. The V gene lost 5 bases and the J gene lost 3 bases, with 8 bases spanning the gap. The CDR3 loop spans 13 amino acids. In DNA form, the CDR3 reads TGTGCCAGCAGCCCAGGGACCAATCAGCCCCAGCATTTT. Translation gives CASSPGTNQPQHF. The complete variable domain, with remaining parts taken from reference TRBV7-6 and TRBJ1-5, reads GAGVSQSPRYKVTKRGQDVALRCDPISGHVSLYWYRQALGQGPEFLTYFNYEAQQDKSGLPNDRFSAERPEGSISTLTIQRTEQRDSAMYRCASSPGTNQPQHFGDGTRLSIL.

CDR3 amino acids: CASSHFSGRETYEQYF. DNA for the CDR3: TGTGCCAGCAGCCACTTTAGCGGGAGAGAAACCTACGAGCAGTACTTC. The chain uses TRBV14 and TRBJ2-7, with 9 bases identical to TRBD2. In germline, CDR1 is SGHDN, CDR2 FVKESK. This CDR3 has 16 amino acids. V was pared by 3 bases and J by 2 bases, with 8 bases of the junction left unmatched. Looking up the rest from reference TRBV14 and TRBJ2-7 gives the full variable domain: EAGVTQFPSHSVIEKGQTVTLRCDPISGHDNLYWYRRVMGKEIKFLLHFVKESKQDESGMPNNRFLAERTGGTYSTLKVQPAELEDSGVYFCASSHFSGRETYEQYFGPGTRLTVT.

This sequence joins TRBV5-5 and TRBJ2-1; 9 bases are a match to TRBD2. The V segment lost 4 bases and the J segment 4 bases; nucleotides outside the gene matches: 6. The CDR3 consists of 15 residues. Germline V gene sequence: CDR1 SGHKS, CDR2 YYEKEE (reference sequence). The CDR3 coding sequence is TGTGCCAGCAGCACCGGACTAGCGCGGTACAATGAGCAGTTCTTC. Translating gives CASSTGLARYNEQFF.

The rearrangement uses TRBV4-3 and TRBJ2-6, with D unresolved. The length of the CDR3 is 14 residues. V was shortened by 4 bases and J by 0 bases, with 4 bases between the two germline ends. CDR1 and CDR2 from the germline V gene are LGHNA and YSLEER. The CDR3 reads CASSPDSGANVLTF. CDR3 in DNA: TGCGCCAGCAGCCCGGACTCTGGGGCCAACGTCCTGACTTTC.

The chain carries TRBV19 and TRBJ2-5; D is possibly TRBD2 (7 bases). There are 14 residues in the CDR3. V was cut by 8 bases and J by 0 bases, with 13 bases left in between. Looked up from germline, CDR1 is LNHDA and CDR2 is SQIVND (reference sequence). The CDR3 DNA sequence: TGTGCCAGTGCCTGGGGGGGGCACCAAGAGACCCAGTACTTC. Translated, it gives CASAWGGHQETQYF.

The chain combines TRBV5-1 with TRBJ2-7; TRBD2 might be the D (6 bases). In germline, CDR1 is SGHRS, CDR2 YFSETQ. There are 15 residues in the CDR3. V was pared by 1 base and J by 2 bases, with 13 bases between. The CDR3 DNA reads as TGCGCCAGCAGCTTGTATAGCGGAGGAGCCTACGAGCAGTACTTC. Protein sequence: CASSLYSGGAYEQYF.

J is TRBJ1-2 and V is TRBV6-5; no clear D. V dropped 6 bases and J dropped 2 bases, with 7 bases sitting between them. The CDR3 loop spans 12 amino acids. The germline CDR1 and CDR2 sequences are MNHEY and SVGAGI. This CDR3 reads CASRTQNYGYTF. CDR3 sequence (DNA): TGTGCCAGCAGAACACAGAACTATGGCTACACCTTC.

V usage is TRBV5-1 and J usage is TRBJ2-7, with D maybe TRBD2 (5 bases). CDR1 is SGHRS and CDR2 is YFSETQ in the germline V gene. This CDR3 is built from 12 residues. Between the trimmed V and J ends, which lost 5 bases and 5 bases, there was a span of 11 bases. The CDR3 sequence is CASRDPEDEQYF. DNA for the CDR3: TGCGCCAGCAGAGACCCGGAGGACGAGCAGTACTTC. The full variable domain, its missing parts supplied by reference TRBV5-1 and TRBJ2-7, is KAGVTQTPRYLIKTRGQQVTLSCSPISGHRSVSWYQQTPGQGLQFLFEYFSETQRNKGNFPGRFSGRQFSNSRSEMNVSTLELGDSALYLCASRDPEDEQYFGPGTRLTVT.

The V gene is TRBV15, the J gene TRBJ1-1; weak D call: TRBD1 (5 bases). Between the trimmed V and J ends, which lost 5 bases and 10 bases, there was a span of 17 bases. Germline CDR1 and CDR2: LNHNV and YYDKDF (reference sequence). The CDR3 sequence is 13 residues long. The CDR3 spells CATSVSELRGAFF. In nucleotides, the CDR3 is TGTGCCACCAGCGTATCAGAATTAAGGGGAGCTTTCTTT. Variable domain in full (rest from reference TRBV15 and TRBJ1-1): DAMVIQNPRYQVTQFGKPVTLSCSQTLNHNVMYWYQQKSSQAPKLLFHYYDKDFNNEADTPDNFQSRRPNTSFCFLDIRSPGLGDTAMYLCATSVSELRGAFFGQGTRLTVV.

CDR3 protein: CASSQDQGPYEQYF. CDR3 DNA: TGCGCCAGCAGCCAGGATCAGGGGCCCTACGAGCAGTACTTC. The rearrangement joins TRBV4-1 to TRBJ2-7; possible D gene TRBD1, 6 bases. Germline V CDR1 and CDR2: MGHRA, YSYEKL. The CDR3 contains 14 residues. The V end was cut by 3 bases, the J end by 2 bases, with 11 bases between.

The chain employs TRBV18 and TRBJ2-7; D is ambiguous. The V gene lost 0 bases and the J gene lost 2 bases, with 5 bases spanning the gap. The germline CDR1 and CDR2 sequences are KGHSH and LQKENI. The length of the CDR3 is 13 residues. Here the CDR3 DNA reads TGTGCCAGCTCACCACCTGGCCCCTACGAGCAGTACTTC. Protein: CASSPPGPYEQYF. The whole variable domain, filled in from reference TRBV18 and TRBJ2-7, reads NAGVMQNPRHLVRRRGQEARLRCSPMKGHSHVYWYRQLPEEGLKFMVYLQKENIIDESGMPKERFSAEFPKEGPSILRIQQVVRGDSAAYFCASSPPGPYEQYFGPGTRLTVT.

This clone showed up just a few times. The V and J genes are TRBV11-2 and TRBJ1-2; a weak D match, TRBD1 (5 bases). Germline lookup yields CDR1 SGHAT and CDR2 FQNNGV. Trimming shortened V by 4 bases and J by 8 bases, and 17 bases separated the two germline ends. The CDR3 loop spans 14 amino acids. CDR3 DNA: TGTGCCAGCAGCTCCCCCCCGGGGGGAAGGGGCTACACCTTC. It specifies CASSSPPGGRGYTF.

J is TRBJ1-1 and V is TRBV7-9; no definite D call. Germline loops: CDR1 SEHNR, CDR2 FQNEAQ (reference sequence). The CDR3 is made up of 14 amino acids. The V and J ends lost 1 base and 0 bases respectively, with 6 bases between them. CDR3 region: CASSLERVNTEAFF. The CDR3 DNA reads TGTGCCAGCAGCTTAGAACGGGTGAACACTGAAGCTTTCTTT.

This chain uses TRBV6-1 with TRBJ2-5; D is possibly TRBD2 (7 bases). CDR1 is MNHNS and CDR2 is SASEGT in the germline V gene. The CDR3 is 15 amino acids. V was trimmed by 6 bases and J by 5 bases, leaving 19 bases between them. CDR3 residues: CASRTDGGGVETQYF. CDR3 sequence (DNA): TGTGCCAGCAGAACGGACGGAGGGGGGGTGGAGACCCAGTACTTC.

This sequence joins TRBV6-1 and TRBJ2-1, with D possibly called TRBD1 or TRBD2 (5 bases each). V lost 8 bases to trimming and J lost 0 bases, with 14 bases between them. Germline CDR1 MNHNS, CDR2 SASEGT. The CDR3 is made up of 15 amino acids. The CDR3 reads CASASGDPSYNEQFF. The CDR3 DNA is TGTGCCAGCGCGTCCGGGGACCCCTCCTACAATGAGCAGTTCTTC.

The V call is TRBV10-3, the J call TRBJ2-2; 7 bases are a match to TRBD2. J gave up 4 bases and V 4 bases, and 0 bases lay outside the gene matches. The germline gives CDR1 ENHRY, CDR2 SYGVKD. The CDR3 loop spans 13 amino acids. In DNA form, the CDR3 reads TGTGCCATCAGTGGGACTAGCACCGGGGAGCTGTTTTTT. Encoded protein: CAISGTSTGELFF.

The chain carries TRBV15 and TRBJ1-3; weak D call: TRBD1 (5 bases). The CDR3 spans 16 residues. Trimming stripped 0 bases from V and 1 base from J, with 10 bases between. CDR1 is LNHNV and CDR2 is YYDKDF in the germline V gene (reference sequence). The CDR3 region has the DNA TGTGCCACCAGCAGAGAGACAGCGTTTTCTGGAAACACCATATATTTT. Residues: CATSRETAFSGNTIYF.

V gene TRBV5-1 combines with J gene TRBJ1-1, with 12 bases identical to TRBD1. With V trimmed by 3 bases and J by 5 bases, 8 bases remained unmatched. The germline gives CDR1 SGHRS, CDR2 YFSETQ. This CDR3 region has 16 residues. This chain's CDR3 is CASSWVPGQGATEAFF. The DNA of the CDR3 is TGCGCCAGCAGCTGGGTACCGGGACAGGGGGCGACTGAAGCTTTCTTT.

CDR3 DNA: TGTGCCAGCAGTTTATATGCAGGGGGCGACTACAATGAGCAGTTCTTC. Translating gives CASSLYAGGDYNEQFF. V usage is TRBV27 and J usage is TRBJ2-1, with 8 nucleotides matching TRBD1. Germline loops: CDR1 MNHEY, CDR2 SMNVEV (reference sequence). Germline trimming cut 1 base from V and 3 bases from J; bases unmatched to any gene: 5. This CDR3 has 16 amino acids.

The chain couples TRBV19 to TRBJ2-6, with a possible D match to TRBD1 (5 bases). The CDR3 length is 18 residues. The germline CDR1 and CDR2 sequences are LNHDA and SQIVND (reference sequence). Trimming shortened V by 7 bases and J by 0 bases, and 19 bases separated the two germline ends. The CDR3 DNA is TGTGCCAGTACCCCGCTTGACAGTTCAACCTCTGGGGCCAACGTCCTGACTTTC. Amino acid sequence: CASTPLDSSTSGANVLTF.